This entry lists 25 T cell receptor beta chains sequenced from one sample in a study of cytomegalovirus exposure and HLA in healthy donors. Both 60 Vbeta primers and 13 Jbeta primers went into the PCR. Here immunoSEQ multiplex PCR was the method, and the copy in TCRdb shows in-frame clones only, minus some. The data show under 200,000 clones, with 65% to 85% seen just once and 6% to 9% held by the top ten. Input material: PBMCs. The receptors stem from a woman in her 30s in good health and CMV-seropositive.

There are a few counts of this clone. The genes are TRBV13 and TRBJ1-6; a possible D gene is TRBD1 (5 bases). The length of the CDR3 is 15 residues. Germline V gene lookup returns CDR1 PRHDT and CDR2 FYEKMQ (reference sequence). V dropped 5 bases and J dropped 4 bases, with 12 bases sitting between them. This CDR3 reads CASSRMGGYNSPLHF. The CDR3 nucleotides read TGTGCCAGCAGCCGGATGGGGGGTTATAATTCACCCCTCCACTTT.

The chain uses TRBV7-8 and TRBJ2-3; TRBD1 matches 9 bases. V gave up 5 bases and J gave up 10 bases; unmatched junction bases: 4. Germline V gene lookup returns CDR1 SGHVS and CDR2 FQNEAQ. This CDR3 is 12 amino acids long. The DNA of the CDR3 is TGTGCCAGCAGCCAAAGGACAGGGGCGCAGTATTTT. Its protein is CASSQRTGAQYF.

The rearrangement joins TRBV6-5 to TRBJ2-7, with D possibly TRBD2 on 7 matching bases. Per germline, CDR1 MNHEY and CDR2 SVGAGI. There are 15 residues in the CDR3. The V gene lost 8 bases and the J gene lost 0 bases, with 17 bases spanning the gap. For the CDR3, the DNA is TGTGCCAGCGGGGGGGACACTACCGTCTCCTACGAGCAGTACTTC. This codes for CASGGDTTVSYEQYF.

This chain connects TRBV5-1 to TRBJ2-3, with D possibly being TRBD2 (5 bases). This CDR3 has 20 amino acids. V shed 3 bases and J shed 0 bases, with 26 bases lying between them. Germline V gives CDR1 SGHRS, CDR2 YFSETQ. CDR3 in amino acids: CASSSSWSIGLPSSTDTQYF. The CDR3 DNA follows: TGCGCCAGCAGCTCCTCATGGAGCATCGGACTTCCCTCTAGCACAGATACGCAGTATTTT.

The CDR3 is CASSDRSGANVLTF. In DNA form, the CDR3 reads TGTGCCAGCAGTGATCGGTCTGGGGCCAACGTCCTGACTTTC. The chain recombines TRBV2 with TRBJ2-6; the D is unclear. The CDR3 length is 14 residues. The germline V gene has CDR1 SNHLY and CDR2 FYNNEI. V shed 3 bases and J shed 1 base, with 4 bases lying between them.

This chain connects TRBV28 to TRBJ2-7; 8 bases line up with TRBD2. CDR1 and CDR2 (germline): MDHEN, SYDVKM. V lost 9 bases and J lost 3; bases outside the gene matches: 10. The CDR3 covers 14 residues. The CDR3 reads CARIERGHIYEQYF. The CDR3 region has the DNA TGTGCCAGGATCGAGCGGGGGCATATCTACGAGCAGTACTTC.

This chain links TRBV2 with TRBJ2-1; 10 positions agree with TRBD2. The CDR3 totals 16 residues. Unmatched junction bases numbered 5, after V lost 5 bases and J lost 1 base. CDR1 is SNHLY and CDR2 is FYNNEI in the germline V gene. The CDR3 loop is CASSLSGGVSYNEQFF. CDR3 bases: TGTGCCAGCAGTCTAAGCGGGGGGGTGTCCTACAATGAGCAGTTCTTC.

This rearrangement joins TRBV5-3 to TRBJ2-2, with D possibly being TRBD2 (6 bases). TRBV5-3 is sorted into the ORF group, with uncertain function. V was shortened by 0 bases and J by 2 bases, with 11 bases between the two germline ends. The length of the CDR3 is 16 residues. CDR3 protein: CARSLDPSDNTGELFF. CDR3 DNA: TGTGCCAGAAGCTTGGATCCTAGCGATAACACCGGGGAGCTGTTTTTT.

V usage is TRBV5-1 and J usage is TRBJ1-1; 9 bases align to TRBD1. CDR3 length equals 17 residues. Germline V CDR1 and CDR2: SGHRS, YFSETQ. Trimming cost V 4 bases and J 2 bases; bases outside gene matches: 12. CDR3 region: CASSLVQGAYRNTEAFF. CDR3 sequence (DNA): TGCGCCAGCAGCCTGGTACAGGGGGCTTACAGAAACACTGAAGCTTTCTTT. The variable domain in full, completed from reference TRBV5-1 and TRBJ1-1, reads KAGVTQTPRYLIKTRGQQVTLSCSPISGHRSVSWYQQTPGQGLQFLFEYFSETQRNKGNFPGRFSGRQFSNSRSEMNVSTLELGDSALYLCASSLVQGAYRNTEAFFGQGTRLTVV.

The rearrangement links TRBV5-4 to TRBJ2-6, with 8 bases that match TRBD1. The CDR3 consists of 17 residues. With V trimmed by 2 bases and J by 0 bases, 4 bases remained unmatched. Germline V lookup: CDR1 SGHNT, CDR2 YYREEE (reference sequence). DNA of the CDR3: TGTGCCAGCAGCTTCGACAGGGGCCTCTCTGGGGCCAACGTCCTGACTTTC. Protein: CASSFDRGLSGANVLTF.

This clone has only one observation. The chain is built from TRBV7-4 and TRBJ1-4; D call uncertain. V lost 3 bases and J 4 bases, leaving 9 bases between the germline ends. The CDR3 runs 14 residues. Germline V lookup: CDR1 SGHVT, CDR2 SQSDAQ. DNA for the CDR3: TGTGCCAGCAGCTTGAAACACAGTAATGAAAAACTGTTTTTT. Encoded protein: CASSLKHSNEKLFF.

The chain employs TRBV19 and TRBJ2-3; 11 nucleotides align to TRBD2. J gave up 5 bases and V 2 bases, and 3 bases lay outside the gene matches. Per germline, CDR1 LNHDA and CDR2 SQIVND (reference sequence). The CDR3 runs 15 residues. The CDR3 protein is CASSILAGGKDTQYF. The CDR3 DNA sequence: TGTGCCAGTAGTATACTAGCGGGGGGCAAAGATACGCAGTATTTT.

This clone was seen a few times. The V gene is TRBV5-1, the J gene TRBJ2-1; TRBD1 might be the D (5 bases). Trimming removed 2 bases at V and 5 bases at J, with 14 bases between. The length of the CDR3 is 15 residues. Germline V CDR1 and CDR2: SGHRS, YFSETQ. The CDR3: CASSFSQGRHNEQFF. The CDR3 bases are TGCGCCAGCAGCTTTTCGCAGGGAAGACACAATGAGCAGTTCTTC. Together with reference TRBV5-1 and TRBJ2-1, the CDR3 gives the full variable domain: KAGVTQTPRYLIKTRGQQVTLSCSPISGHRSVSWYQQTPGQGLQFLFEYFSETQRNKGNFPGRFSGRQFSNSRSEMNVSTLELGDSALYLCASSFSQGRHNEQFFGPGTRLTVL.

The V call is TRBV4-3, the J call TRBJ1-2; TRBD1 agrees at 8 bases. There are 15 residues in the CDR3. J lost 4 bases, V lost 1 base, and 5 bases had no gene match. Germline assignment: CDR1 LGHNA and CDR2 YSLEER. The CDR3 spells CASSQAFGQGYGYTF. The CDR3 region has the DNA TGCGCCAGCAGCCAAGCTTTTGGACAGGGCTATGGCTACACCTTC.

The rearrangement uses TRBV10-3 and TRBJ2-1; maybe TRBD2 (6 bases). Germline CDR1 and CDR2: ENHRY and SYGVKD. The CDR3 covers 17 residues. V lost 8 bases to trimming and J lost 2 bases, with 22 bases between them. The CDR3: CAIRGRGAGLPYNEQFF. CDR3 coding DNA: TGTGCCATCCGTGGTCGCGGGGCGGGGCTTCCCTACAATGAGCAGTTCTTC.

The chain links TRBV6-6 to TRBJ2-7; no clear D gene. CDR3 size: 12 residues. Trimming left V 0 bases short and J 4 bases short, with 4 bases between. Germline loops: CDR1 MNHNY, CDR2 SVGAGI (reference sequence). In DNA form, the CDR3 reads TGTGCCAGCAGTTACTCCCCATACGAGCAGTACTTC. Protein: CASSYSPYEQYF.

The rearrangement uses TRBV6-1 and TRBJ2-1; TRBD1 matches 7 bases. Per germline, CDR1 MNHNS and CDR2 SASEGT. With V trimmed by 1 base and J by 6 bases, 3 bases remained unmatched. This CDR3 is built from 14 residues. The CDR3 DNA reads as TGTGCCAGCAGTGAAGAAGGGGGCACCAATGAGCAGTTCTTC. Residues: CASSEEGGTNEQFF.

The J gene is TRBJ2-4, the V gene TRBV7-2; 14 bases match TRBD2. Per the germline V gene, CDR1 is SGHTA and CDR2 is FQGNSA. V shed 6 bases and J 7 bases; nucleotides not matched to a gene: 11. CDR3 length: 17 residues. CDR3 region: CASRTTSGGAGGNIQYF. The CDR3 DNA sequence: TGTGCCAGCAGGACGACTAGCGGGGGGGCCGGGGGGAACATTCAGTACTTC.

The chain is built from TRBV5-5 and TRBJ2-2; a weak D match, TRBD1 (5 bases). This CDR3 comprises 16 residues. Trimming stripped 1 base from V and 3 bases from J, with 13 bases between. Germline V gene data show CDR1 as SGHKS and CDR2 as YYEKEE (reference sequence). CDR3: CASSLKFRADTGELFF. CDR3 coding DNA: TGTGCCAGCAGCTTGAAATTCAGGGCGGACACCGGGGAGCTGTTTTTT.

The chain couples TRBV6-5 to TRBJ2-7, with 9 bases identical to TRBD1. This CDR3 is 14 amino acids long. V gave up 6 bases and J gave up 0 bases; unmatched junction bases: 3. In germline, CDR1 is MNHEY, CDR2 SVGAGI. The CDR3 coding sequence is TGTGCCAGCAGACAGACAGGGGGCTCCTACGAGCAGTACTTC. Translated: CASRQTGGSYEQYF.

This chain's CDR3 is CASSLDLSGADTQYF. The CDR3 DNA reads as TGTGCCAGCAGCTTGGACCTTAGCGGGGCAGATACGCAGTATTTT. This chain uses TRBV5-4 with TRBJ2-3, with 8 bases lining up with TRBD2. Germline loops: CDR1 SGHNT, CDR2 YYREEE (reference sequence). The CDR3 length is 15 residues. Germline trimming cut 0 bases from V and 4 bases from J; bases unmatched to any gene: 4.

This rearrangement joins TRBV7-2 to TRBJ2-5; D is perhaps TRBD1 (5 bases). Trimming left V 1 base short and J 1 base short, with 10 bases between. The germline V gene encodes CDR1 SGHTA and CDR2 FQGNSA. This CDR3 comprises 15 residues. For the CDR3, the DNA is TGTGCCAGCAGCTTAGGGCGGACAATCCAAGAGACCCAGTACTTC. It is translated as CASSLGRTIQETQYF.

The genes are TRBV5-1 and TRBJ2-7; 8 bases fit TRBD1. CDR3 length equals 14 residues. From germline, CDR1 is SGHRS and CDR2 YFSETQ. V gave up 0 bases and J gave up 6 bases; unmatched junction bases: 5. The CDR3 protein is CASSLGQGPREQYF. CDR3 DNA: TGCGCCAGCAGCTTGGGACAGGGGCCACGCGAGCAGTACTTC. Full variable domain (missing parts from reference TRBV5-1 and TRBJ2-7): KAGVTQTPRYLIKTRGQQVTLSCSPISGHRSVSWYQQTPGQGLQFLFEYFSETQRNKGNFPGRFSGRQFSNSRSEMNVSTLELGDSALYLCASSLGQGPREQYFGPGTRLTVT.

V usage is TRBV7-9 and J usage is TRBJ1-2; possibly TRBD1 for D (5 bases). Trimming took off 2 bases at V and 2 bases at J, with 12 bases between the two ends. This CDR3 comprises 15 residues. CDR1 is SEHNR and CDR2 is FQNEAQ in the germline V gene (reference sequence). CDR3 DNA: TGTGCCAGCAGCTTAACCCAGGGCTGGAACTATGGCTACACCTTC. This encodes CASSLTQGWNYGYTF.

This sequence joins TRBV28 and TRBJ2-3, with D tentatively TRBD2 (5 bases). Trimming cost V 4 bases and J 6 bases, with 20 bases left between them. Germline V gene sequence: CDR1 MDHEN, CDR2 SYDVKM. This CDR3 has 16 amino acids. The CDR3 protein is CASSYGGSVGIDTQYF. The DNA of the CDR3 is TGTGCCAGCAGTTACGGAGGTTCCGTCGGCATCGATACGCAGTATTTT.